The 5 T cell receptor beta chains below all came from one sample that was sequenced in a study of blood T cell repertoires in COVID-19. Produced via immunoSEQ multiplex PCR; TCRdb's table is partial and in-frame only. This table has tens of thousands of clones, approximately 90% appearing once. Sequencing was done on a sample of peripheral blood. The receptors shown here come from a human donor with active COVID-19. The donor label of this sample is uncertain.

V is TRBV13 and J is TRBJ1-2; D not certain. V dropped 2 bases and J dropped 4 bases, with 11 bases sitting between them. The CDR3 runs to 14 residues. In germline, CDR1 is PRHDT, CDR2 FYEKMQ (reference sequence). The CDR3 DNA reads TGTGCCAGCAGCTTATTAGAGGGTTTCTATGGCTACACCTTC. Translating gives CASSLLEGFYGYTF. Full variable domain (rest looked up from reference TRBV13 and TRBJ1-2): AAGVIQSPRHLIKEKRETATLKCYPIPRHDTVYWYQQGPGQDPQFLISFYEKMQSDKGSIPDRFSAQQFSDYHSELNMSSLELGDSALYFCASSLLEGFYGYTFGSGTRLTVV.

The CDR3 sequence: CASSLTNRGGQFF. For the CDR3, the DNA is TGTGCCAGCAGTTTAACAAATAGAGGCGGGCAGTTCTTC. This chain connects TRBV12-3 or TRBV12-4 to TRBJ2-1, with D unclear. The CDR3 has 13 residues. The ends were cut back, 2 bases at V and 12 bases at J, with 14 bases in the middle.

J is TRBJ2-7 and V is TRBV3-1 (or the pseudogene TRBV3-2); D perhaps matches TRBD1 (5 bases). Germline CDR1 and CDR2: LGHDT and YNNKEL (reference sequence). The ends were cut back, 0 bases at V and 4 bases at J, with 13 bases in the middle. The CDR3 contains 15 residues. The DNA of the CDR3 is TGTGCCAGCAGCCAAGACATAGGGGTAGGGTACGAGCAGTACTTC. Residues: CASSQDIGVGYEQYF.

The chain has TRBV15 and TRBJ2-3, with TRBD2 matching 9 bases. Germline loops: CDR1 LNHNV, CDR2 YYDKDF (reference sequence). The CDR3 length is 14 residues. Trimming at V came to 8 bases and at J to 3 bases, leaving 6 bases not matched to a gene. The CDR3 DNA sequence: TGTGCCACCGCCGTAGCGGGGGCTACAGATACGCAGTATTTT. Its protein product is CATAVAGATDTQYF.

This clone is a singleton in its sample. The J gene is TRBJ2-5, the V gene TRBV7-3, with TRBD2 matching 12 bases. The CDR3 totals 15 residues. CDR1 is SGHTA, CDR2 FQGTGA, per germline. After removal of 4 bases from V and 2 bases from J, the junction contained 2 bases not matched to a gene. This chain's CDR3 is CASSSSGGAQETQYF. Here the CDR3 DNA reads TGTGCCAGCAGCTCTAGCGGGGGGGCTCAAGAGACCCAGTACTTC.